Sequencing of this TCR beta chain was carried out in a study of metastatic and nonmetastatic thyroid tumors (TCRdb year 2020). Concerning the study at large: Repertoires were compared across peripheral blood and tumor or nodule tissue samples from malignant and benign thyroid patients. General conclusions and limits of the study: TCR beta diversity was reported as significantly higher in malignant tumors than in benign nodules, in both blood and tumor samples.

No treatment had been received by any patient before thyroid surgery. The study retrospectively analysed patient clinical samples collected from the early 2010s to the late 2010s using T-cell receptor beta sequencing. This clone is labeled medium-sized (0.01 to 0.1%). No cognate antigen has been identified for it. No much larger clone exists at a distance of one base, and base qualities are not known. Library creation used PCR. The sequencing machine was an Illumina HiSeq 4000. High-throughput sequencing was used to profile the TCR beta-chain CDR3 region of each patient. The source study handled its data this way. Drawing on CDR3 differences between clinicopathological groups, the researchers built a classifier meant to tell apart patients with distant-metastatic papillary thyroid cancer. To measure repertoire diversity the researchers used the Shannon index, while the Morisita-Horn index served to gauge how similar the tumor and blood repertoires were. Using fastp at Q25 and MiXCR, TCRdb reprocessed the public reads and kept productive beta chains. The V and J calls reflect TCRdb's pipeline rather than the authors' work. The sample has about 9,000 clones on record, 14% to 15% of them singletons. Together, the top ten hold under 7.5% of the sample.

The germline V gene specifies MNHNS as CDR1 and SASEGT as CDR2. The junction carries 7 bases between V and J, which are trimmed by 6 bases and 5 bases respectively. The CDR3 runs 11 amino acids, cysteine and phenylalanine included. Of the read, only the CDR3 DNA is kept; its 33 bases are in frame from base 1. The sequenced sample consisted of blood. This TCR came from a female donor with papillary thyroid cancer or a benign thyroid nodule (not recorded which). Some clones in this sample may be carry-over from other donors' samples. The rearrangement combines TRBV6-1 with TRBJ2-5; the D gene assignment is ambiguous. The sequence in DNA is TGTGCCAGCAGGACTTGGGAGACCCAGTACTTC. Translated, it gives CASRTWETQYF.